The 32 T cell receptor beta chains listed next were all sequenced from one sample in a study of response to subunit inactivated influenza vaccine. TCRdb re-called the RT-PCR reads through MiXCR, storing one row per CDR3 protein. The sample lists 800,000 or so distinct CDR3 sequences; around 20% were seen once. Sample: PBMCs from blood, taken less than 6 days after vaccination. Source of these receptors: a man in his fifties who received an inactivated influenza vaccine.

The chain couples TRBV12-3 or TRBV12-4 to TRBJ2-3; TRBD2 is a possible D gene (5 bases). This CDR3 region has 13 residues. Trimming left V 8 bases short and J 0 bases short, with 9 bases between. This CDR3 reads CASGVASTDTQYF. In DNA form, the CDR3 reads TGTGCCAGCGGAGTAGCGAGCACAGATACGCAGTATTTT.

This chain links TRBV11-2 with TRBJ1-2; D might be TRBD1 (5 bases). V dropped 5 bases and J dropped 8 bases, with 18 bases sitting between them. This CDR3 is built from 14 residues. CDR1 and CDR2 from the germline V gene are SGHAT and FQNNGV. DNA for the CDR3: TGTGCCAGCAGCACAGGTCAAGGGATAAGGGGCTACACCTTC. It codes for CASSTGQGIRGYTF.

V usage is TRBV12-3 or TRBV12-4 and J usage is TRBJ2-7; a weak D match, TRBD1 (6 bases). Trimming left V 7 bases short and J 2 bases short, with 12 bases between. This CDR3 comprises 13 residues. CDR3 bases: TGTGCCAGCACCCCGGGACACCCCTACGAGCAGTACTTC. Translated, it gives CASTPGHPYEQYF.

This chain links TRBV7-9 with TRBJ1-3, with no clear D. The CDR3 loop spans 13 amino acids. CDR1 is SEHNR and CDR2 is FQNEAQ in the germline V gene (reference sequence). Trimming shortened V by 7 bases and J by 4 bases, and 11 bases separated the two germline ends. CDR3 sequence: CASTQNLGNTIYF. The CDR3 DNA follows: TGTGCCAGCACCCAAAATCTGGGAAACACCATATATTTT. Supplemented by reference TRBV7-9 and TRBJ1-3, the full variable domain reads DTGVSQNPRHKITKRGQNVTFRCDPISEHNRLYWYRQTLGQGPEFLTYFQNEAQLEKSRLLSDRFSAERPKGSFSTLEIQRTEQGDSAMYLCASTQNLGNTIYFGEGSWLTVV.

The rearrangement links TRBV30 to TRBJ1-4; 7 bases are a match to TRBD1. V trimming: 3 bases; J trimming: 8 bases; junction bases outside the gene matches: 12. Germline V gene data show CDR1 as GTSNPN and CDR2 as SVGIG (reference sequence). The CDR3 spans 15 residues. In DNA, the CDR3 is TGTGCCTGGAGCGGCGACAGGGCTGGAGGCGAAAAACTGTTTTTT. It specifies CAWSGDRAGGEKLFF.

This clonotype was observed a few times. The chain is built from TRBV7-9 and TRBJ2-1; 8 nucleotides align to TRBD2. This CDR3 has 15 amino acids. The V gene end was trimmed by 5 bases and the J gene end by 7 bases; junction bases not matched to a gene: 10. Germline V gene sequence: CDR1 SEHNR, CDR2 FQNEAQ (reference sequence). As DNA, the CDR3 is TGTGCCAGCAGCCGCGCCTTGGGACTAGAGAATGAGCAGTTCTTC. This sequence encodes CASSRALGLENEQFF.

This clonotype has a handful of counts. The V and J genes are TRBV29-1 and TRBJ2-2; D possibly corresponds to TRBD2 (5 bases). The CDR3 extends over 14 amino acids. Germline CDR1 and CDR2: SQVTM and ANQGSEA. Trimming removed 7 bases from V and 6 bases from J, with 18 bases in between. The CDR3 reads CSGKLASEAGELFF. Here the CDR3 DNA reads TGCAGCGGGAAGCTGGCCTCGGAGGCCGGGGAGCTGTTTTTT.

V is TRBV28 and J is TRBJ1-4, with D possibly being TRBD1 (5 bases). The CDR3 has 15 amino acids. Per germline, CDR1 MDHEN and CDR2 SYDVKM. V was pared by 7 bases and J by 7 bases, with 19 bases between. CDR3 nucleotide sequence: TGTGCCAGCAAATTCGCCGGGGCCGCCGGTGAAAAACTGTTTTTT. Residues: CASKFAGAAGEKLFF.

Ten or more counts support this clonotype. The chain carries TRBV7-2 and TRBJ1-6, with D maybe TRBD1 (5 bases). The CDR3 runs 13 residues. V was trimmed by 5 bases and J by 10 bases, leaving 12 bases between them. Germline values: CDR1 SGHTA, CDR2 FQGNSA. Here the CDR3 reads CASSPGTLSPLHF. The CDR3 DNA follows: TGTGCCAGCAGCCCGGGGACGCTGTCACCCCTCCACTTT. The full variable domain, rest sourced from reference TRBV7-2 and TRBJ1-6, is GAGVSQSPSNKVTEKGKDVELRCDPISGHTALYWYRQSLGQGLEFLIYFQGNSAPDKSGLPSDRFSAERTGGSVSTLTIQRTQQEDSAVYLCASSPGTLSPLHFGNGTRLTVT.

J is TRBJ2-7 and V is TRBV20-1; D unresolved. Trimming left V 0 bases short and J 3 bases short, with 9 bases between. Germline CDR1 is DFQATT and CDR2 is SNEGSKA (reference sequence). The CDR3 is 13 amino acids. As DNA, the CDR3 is TGCAGTGCTAGAGAAGGAATGATCTACGAGCAGTACTTC. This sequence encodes CSAREGMIYEQYF.

The CDR3 DNA follows: TGCAGCGTTGAAGCGGGAACTGGGGCCAACGTCCTGACTTTC. Translating it yields CSVEAGTGANVLTF. The chain joins TRBV29-1 to TRBJ2-6, with D perhaps TRBD2 (5 bases). The V gene lost 1 base and the J gene lost 2 bases, with 6 bases spanning the gap. The CDR3 extends over 14 amino acids. From germline, CDR1 is SQVTM and CDR2 ANQGSEA.

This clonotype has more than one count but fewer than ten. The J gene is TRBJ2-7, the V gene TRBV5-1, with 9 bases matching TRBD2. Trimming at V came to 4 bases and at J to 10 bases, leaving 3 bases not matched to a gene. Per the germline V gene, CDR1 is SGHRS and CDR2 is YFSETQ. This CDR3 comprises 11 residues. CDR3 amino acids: CASSAGGGQYF. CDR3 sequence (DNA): TGCGCCAGCAGCGCGGGAGGGGGTCAGTACTTC.

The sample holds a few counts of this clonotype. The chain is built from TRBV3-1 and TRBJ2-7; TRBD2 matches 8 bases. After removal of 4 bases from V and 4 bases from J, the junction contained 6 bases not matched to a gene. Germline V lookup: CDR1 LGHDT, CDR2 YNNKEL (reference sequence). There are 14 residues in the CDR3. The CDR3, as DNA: TGTGCCAGCAGCCCCGTGGCGGGGGGTTACGAGCAGTACTTC. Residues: CASSPVAGGYEQYF.

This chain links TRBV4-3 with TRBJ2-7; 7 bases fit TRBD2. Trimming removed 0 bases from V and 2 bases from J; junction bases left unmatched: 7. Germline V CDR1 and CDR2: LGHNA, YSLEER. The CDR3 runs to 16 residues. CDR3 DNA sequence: TGCGCCAGCAGCCAAGATTGGCTAGCGGAAACCTACGAGCAGTACTTC. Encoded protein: CASSQDWLAETYEQYF.

The CDR3, as DNA: TGTGCCTGGAGCAAACGTCGGACAGATACGCAGTATTTT. It encodes CAWSKRRTDTQYF. The rearrangement joins TRBV30 to TRBJ2-3; D ambiguous. CDR3 length: 13 residues. The V gene lost 3 bases and the J gene lost 3 bases, with 10 bases spanning the gap. CDR1 and CDR2 (germline): GTSNPN, SVGIG (reference sequence).

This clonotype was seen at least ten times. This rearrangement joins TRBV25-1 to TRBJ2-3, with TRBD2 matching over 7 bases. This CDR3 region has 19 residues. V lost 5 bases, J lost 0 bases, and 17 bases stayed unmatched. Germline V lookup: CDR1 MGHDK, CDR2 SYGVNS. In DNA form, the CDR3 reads TGTGCCAGCAGTACCCTAAGGGCAACTAGCGAACTGAGCACAGATACGCAGTATTTT. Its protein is CASSTLRATSELSTDTQYF.

As DNA, the CDR3 is TGTGCCAGCAGCTTAGAGGGGCGACGGCAGTACTTC. Translation: CASSLEGRRQYF. The J gene is TRBJ2-7, the V gene TRBV7-2; TRBD1 is a possible D gene (5 bases). Trimming removed 1 base at V and 9 bases at J, with 10 bases between. The CDR3 is 12 residues long. Germline V gene lookup returns CDR1 SGHTA and CDR2 FQGNSA. Looking up the rest from reference TRBV7-2 and TRBJ2-7 gives the full variable domain: GAGVSQSPSNKVTEKGKDVELRCDPISGHTALYWYRQSLGQGLEFLIYFQGNSAPDKSGLPSDRFSAERTGGSVSTLTIQRTQQEDSAVYLCASSLEGRRQYFGPGTRLTVT.

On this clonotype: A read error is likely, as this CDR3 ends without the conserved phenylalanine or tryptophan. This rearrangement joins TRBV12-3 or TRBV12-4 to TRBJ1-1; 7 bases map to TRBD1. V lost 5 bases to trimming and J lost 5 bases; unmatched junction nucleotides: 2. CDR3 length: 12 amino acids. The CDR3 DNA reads TGTGCCAGCAGTAAGACAGGGACTGAAGCTTTCTTG. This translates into CASSKTGTEAFL.

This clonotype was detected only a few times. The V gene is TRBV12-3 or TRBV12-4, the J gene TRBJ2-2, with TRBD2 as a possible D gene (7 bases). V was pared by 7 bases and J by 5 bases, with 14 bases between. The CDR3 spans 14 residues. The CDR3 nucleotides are TGTGCCAGCAAAGGGGGGGCGCAAACCGGGGAGCTGTTTTTT. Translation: CASKGGAQTGELFF.

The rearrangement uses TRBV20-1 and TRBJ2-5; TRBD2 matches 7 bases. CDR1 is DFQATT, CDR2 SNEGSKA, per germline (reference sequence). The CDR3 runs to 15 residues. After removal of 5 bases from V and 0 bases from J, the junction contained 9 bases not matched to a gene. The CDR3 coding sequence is TGCAGTGCTCCTAAACTAGCGAGAAACCAAGAGACCCAGTACTTC. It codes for CSAPKLARNQETQYF.

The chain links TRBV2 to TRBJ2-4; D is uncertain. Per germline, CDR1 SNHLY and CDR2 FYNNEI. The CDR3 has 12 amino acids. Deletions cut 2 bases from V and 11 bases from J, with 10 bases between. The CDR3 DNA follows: TGTGCCAGCAGTGAAACGACTCGCCTTCAGTACTTC. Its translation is CASSETTRLQYF.

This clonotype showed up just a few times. CDR3 nucleotide sequence: TGTGCCATCAGTGAGTCTTGGGTAAGGGATTGGGGCAATCAGCCCCAGCATTTT. It specifies CAISESWVRDWGNQPQHF. This chain uses TRBV10-3 with TRBJ1-5; no clear D. CDR3 length equals 18 residues. V was shortened by 0 bases and J by 2 bases, with 17 bases between the two germline ends. CDR1 and CDR2 (germline): ENHRY, SYGVKD.

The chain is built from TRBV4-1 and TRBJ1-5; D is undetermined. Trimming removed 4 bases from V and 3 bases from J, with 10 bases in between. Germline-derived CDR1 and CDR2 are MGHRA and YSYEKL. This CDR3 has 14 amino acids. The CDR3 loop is CASSRIGVNQPQHF. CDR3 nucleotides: TGCGCCAGCAGCCGCATTGGTGTCAATCAGCCCCAGCATTTT.

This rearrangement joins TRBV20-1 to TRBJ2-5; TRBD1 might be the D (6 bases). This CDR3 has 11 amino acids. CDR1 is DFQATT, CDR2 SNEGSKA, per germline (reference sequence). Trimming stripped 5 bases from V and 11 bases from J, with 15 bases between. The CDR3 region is CSAHRDRLQYF. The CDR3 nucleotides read TGCAGTGCTCACCGTGACAGGCTACAGTACTTC.

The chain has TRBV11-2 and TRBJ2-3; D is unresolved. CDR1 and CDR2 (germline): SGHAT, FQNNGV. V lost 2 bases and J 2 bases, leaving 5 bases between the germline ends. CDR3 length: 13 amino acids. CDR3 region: CASSLQITDTQYF. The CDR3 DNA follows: TGTGCCAGCAGCTTACAAATCACAGATACGCAGTATTTT.

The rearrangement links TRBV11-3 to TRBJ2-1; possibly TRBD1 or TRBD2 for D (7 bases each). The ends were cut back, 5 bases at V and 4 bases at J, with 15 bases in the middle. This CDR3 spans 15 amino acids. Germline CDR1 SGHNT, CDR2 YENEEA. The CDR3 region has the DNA TGTGCCAGCAGCGTCAGGGGGGGGGGTTACAATGAGCAGTTCTTC. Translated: CASSVRGGGYNEQFF.

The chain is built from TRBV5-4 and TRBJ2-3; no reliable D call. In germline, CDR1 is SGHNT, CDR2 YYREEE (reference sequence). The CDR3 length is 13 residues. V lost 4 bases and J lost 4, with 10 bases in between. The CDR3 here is CASSPSTPDTQYF. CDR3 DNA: TGTGCCAGCAGCCCATCCACCCCAGATACGCAGTATTTT.

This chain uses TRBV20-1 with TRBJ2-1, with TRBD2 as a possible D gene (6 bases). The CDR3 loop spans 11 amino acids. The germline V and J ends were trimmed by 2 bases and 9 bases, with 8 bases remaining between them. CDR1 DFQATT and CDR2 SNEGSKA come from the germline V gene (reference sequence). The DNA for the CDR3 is TGCAGTGCTAGATTGGGGGGTGAGCAGTTCTTC. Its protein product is CSARLGGEQFF.

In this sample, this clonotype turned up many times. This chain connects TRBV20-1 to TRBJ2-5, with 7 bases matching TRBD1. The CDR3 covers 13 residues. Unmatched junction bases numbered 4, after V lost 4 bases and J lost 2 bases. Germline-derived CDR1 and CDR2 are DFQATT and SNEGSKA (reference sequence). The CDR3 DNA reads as TGCAGTGCTACCAGACAGGGTCAAGAGACCCAGTACTTC. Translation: CSATRQGQETQYF.

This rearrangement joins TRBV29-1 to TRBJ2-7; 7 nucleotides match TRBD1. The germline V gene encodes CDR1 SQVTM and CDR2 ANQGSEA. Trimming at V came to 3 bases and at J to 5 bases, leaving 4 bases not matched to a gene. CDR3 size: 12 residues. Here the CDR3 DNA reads TGCAGCGTTGAGACAGGGTATAACGAGCAGTACTTC. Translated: CSVETGYNEQYF.

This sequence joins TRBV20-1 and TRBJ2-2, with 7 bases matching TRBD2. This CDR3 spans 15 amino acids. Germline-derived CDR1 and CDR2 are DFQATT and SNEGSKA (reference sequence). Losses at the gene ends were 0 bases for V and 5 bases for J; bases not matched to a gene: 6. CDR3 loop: CSARDPKLATGELFF. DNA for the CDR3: TGCAGTGCTAGAGATCCGAAACTAGCGACCGGGGAGCTGTTTTTT.

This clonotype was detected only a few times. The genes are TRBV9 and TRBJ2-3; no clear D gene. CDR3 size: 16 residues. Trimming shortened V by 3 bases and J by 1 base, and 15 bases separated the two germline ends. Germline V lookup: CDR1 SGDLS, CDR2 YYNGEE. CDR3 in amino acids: CASSARNPGGTDTQYF. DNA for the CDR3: TGTGCCAGCAGCGCCCGAAACCCTGGGGGCACAGATACGCAGTATTTT.